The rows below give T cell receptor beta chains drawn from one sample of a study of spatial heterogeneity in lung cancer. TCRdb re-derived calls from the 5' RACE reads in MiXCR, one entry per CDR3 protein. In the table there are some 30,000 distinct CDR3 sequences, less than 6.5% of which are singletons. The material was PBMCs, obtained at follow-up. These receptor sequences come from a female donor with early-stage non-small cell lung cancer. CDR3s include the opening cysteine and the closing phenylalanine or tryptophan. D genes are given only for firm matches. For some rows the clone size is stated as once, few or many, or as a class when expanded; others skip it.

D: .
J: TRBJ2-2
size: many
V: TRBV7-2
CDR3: CASSLGILRTGELFF
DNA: TGTGCCAGCAGCTTGGGGATATTGAGGACCGGGGAGCTGTTTTTT

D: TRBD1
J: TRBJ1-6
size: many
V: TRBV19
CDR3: CASSMSEDRGLTPLHF
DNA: TGTGCCAGTAGTATGTCAGAGGACAGGGGTTTGACACCCCTCCACTTT

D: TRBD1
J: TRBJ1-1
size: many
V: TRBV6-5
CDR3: CASSPRGPGTEAFF
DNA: TGTGCCAGCAGTCCGAGGGGGCCCGGCACTGAAGCTTTCTTT

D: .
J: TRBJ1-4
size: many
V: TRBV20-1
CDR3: CSARDSLATNEKLFF
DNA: TGCAGTGCTAGAGACTCCCTTGCAACTAATGAAAAACTGTTTTTT

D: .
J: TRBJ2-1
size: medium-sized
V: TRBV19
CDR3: CASSIESGPRYNEQFF
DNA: TGTGCCAGTAGTATAGAGTCGGGACCACGCTACAATGAGCAGTTCTTC

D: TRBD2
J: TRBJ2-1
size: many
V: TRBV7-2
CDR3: CASSLVSGGTYNEQFF
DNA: TGTGCCAGCAGCTTAGTGTCGGGGGGTACCTACAATGAGCAGTTCTTC

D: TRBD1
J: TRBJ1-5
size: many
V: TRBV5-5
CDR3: CASSGTGVQPQHF
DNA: TGTGCCAGCAGTGGGACAGGGGTCCAGCCCCAGCATTTT

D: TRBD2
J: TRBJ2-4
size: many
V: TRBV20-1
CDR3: CSAPQAGGRGNIQYF
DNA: TGCAGTGCACCCCAAGCGGGAGGGCGTGGAAACATTCAGTACTTC

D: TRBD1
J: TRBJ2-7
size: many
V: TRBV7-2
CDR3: CASSYSTGGYEQYF
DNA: TGTGCCAGCAGCTACTCGACAGGGGGCTACGAGCAGTACTTC

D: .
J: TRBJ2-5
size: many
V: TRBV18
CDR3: CASSNGISETQYF
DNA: TGTGCCAGCTCAAACGGGATTTCAGAGACCCAGTACTTC

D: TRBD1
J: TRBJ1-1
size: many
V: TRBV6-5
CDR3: CASRSGQGLSNTEAFF
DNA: TGTGCCAGCAGATCCGGACAGGGGCTATCGAACACTGAAGCTTTCTTT

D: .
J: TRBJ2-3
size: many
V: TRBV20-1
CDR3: CSAREGNTQYF
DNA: TGCAGTGCTAGAGAGGGGAATACGCAGTATTTT

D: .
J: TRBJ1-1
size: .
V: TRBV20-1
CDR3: CSASSGQLNTEAFF
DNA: TGCAGTGCTTCATCTGGACAGCTGAACACTGAAGCTTTCTTT